The 9 T cell receptor beta chains listed next were all sequenced from one sample in a study of blood T cell repertoires in COVID-19. The repertoire was sequenced with immunoSEQ multiplex PCR; TCRdb's copy has only in-frame clones and lacks some. The sample has 80,000 to 100,000 clones, about 86% seen once. Material: peripheral blood. The receptors were sampled from a woman older than 75 in a cohort sampled during active or convalescent COVID-19.

This clone appeared a single time. This chain links TRBV5-1 with TRBJ1-1, with D possibly matching TRBD1 (5 bases). Germline lookup yields CDR1 SGHRS and CDR2 YFSETQ. The CDR3 loop spans 14 amino acids. V shed 4 bases and J shed 4 bases, with 14 bases lying between them. As DNA, the CDR3 is TGCGCCAGCAGCGTCGCCGGCGGGGGCACTGAAGCTTTCTTT. Its translation: CASSVAGGGTEAFF. Supplemented by reference TRBV5-1 and TRBJ1-1, the full variable domain reads KAGVTQTPRYLIKTRGQQVTLSCSPISGHRSVSWYQQTPGQGLQFLFEYFSETQRNKGNFPGRFSGRQFSNSRSEMNVSTLELGDSALYLCASSVAGGGTEAFFGQGTRLTVV.

This clone has more than one count but fewer than ten. The chain is built from TRBV29-1 and TRBJ1-2; the D is unclear. This CDR3 contains 12 residues. CDR1 is SQVTM, CDR2 ANQGSEA, per germline. V lost 7 bases and J lost 6, with 15 bases in between. The CDR3, as DNA: TGCAGCGCGACGGAGACTGTTGATGGCTACACCTTC. Residues: CSATETVDGYTF.

In regard to this clone: Its ends do not fully match the called genes, so a read error is possible. This chain joins TRBV7-7 and TRBJ2-6, with D possibly TRBD2 on 6 matching bases. The germline V gene has CDR1 SSHAT and CDR2 FNYEAQ (reference sequence). The length of the CDR3 is 16 residues. CDR3 nucleotide sequence: TGTGCTAGCAGCCCGCGAGCGGGTTCTGGGGCCAACGTCCTGACTTTC. This sequence encodes CASSPRAGSGANVLTF. Using reference TRBV7-7 and TRBJ2-6 for the parts outside the CDR3, the full variable domain is GAGVSQSPRYKVTKRGQDVTLRCDPISSHATLYWYQQALGQGPEFLTYFNYEAQPDKSGLPSDRFSAERPEGSISTLTIQRTEQRDSAMYRCASSPRAGSGANVLTFGAGSRLTVL.

The V and J genes are TRBV11-3 and TRBJ1-2; 9 bases match TRBD1. The CDR3 spans 16 residues. The V and J ends lost 0 bases and 4 bases, in that order; junction bases with no gene match: 6. The germline CDR1 and CDR2 sequences are SGHNT and YENEEA. In DNA, the CDR3 is TGTGCCAGCAGCTTAGATCTTGGACAGGGGATCTATGGCTACACCTTC. This sequence encodes CASSLDLGQGIYGYTF.

The chain recombines TRBV4-2 with TRBJ2-3; 7 bases are shared with TRBD2. The CDR3 totals 15 residues. The junction had 9 bases not matched to a gene; V was cut back by 5 bases and J by 4 bases. In germline, CDR1 is LGHNA, CDR2 YNFKEQ. CDR3 nucleotide sequence: TGTGCCAGCAGCAGGCGGGAGAGCGGGGCAGATACGCAGTATTTT. Translated: CASSRRESGADTQYF.

The rearrangement links TRBV27 to TRBJ2-1, with a possible D match to TRBD1 (5 bases). V was trimmed by 8 bases and J by 3 bases, leaving 14 bases between them. The CDR3 runs to 14 residues. Germline lookup yields CDR1 MNHEY and CDR2 SMNVEV (reference sequence). The CDR3 loop is CASLNLDNYNEQFF. CDR3 bases: TGTGCCAGCCTTAATTTGGACAACTACAATGAGCAGTTCTTC.

The chain has TRBV14 and TRBJ1-2; D is perhaps TRBD1 (6 bases). Trimming shortened V by 4 bases and J by 4 bases, and 25 bases separated the two germline ends. Per germline, CDR1 SGHDN and CDR2 FVKESK. This CDR3 is built from 18 residues. CDR3 DNA: TGTGCCAGCAGCCCCTTACAGGGTCAAACATTGTCAACCTATGGCTACACCTTC. Amino acids: CASSPLQGQTLSTYGYTF.

The J gene is TRBJ2-7, the V gene TRBV28; possibly TRBD1 for D (5 bases). Trimming pared 10 bases from V and 5 bases from J, leaving 18 bases between. Germline CDR1 MDHEN, CDR2 SYDVKM. This CDR3 region has 13 residues. This chain's CDR3 is CAIPGHSGHEQYF. CDR3 DNA: TGTGCCATTCCCGGACATTCTGGGCACGAGCAGTACTTC.

The chain couples TRBV5-1 to TRBJ2-5, with D hard to call. V gave up 2 bases and J gave up 2 bases, with 7 bases separating them. This CDR3 has 13 amino acids. CDR1 and CDR2 from the germline V gene are SGHRS and YFSETQ. The DNA of the CDR3 is TGCGCCAGCAGCTTCTCGACTCAAGAGACCCAGTACTTC. Translation gives CASSFSTQETQYF. Full variable domain (outside the CDR3, taken from reference TRBV5-1 and TRBJ2-5): KAGVTQTPRYLIKTRGQQVTLSCSPISGHRSVSWYQQTPGQGLQFLFEYFSETQRNKGNFPGRFSGRQFSNSRSEMNVSTLELGDSALYLCASSFSTQETQYFGPGTRLLVL.